This T cell receptor beta chain was sequenced during a study of early T cells in non-severe SARS-CoV-2 infection. About the study: The authors sequenced bulk RNA from unsorted whole blood, leaving chains unpaired.

This clonotype was observed many times. Its cognate antigen is unknown. CDR1 is SQVTM, CDR2 ANQGSEA, per germline. V lost 6 bases to trimming and J lost 2 bases; unmatched junction nucleotides: 9. The CDR3 extends over 14 amino acids. TCRdb re-analysed the 5' RACE reads in MiXCR, keeping a single row per CDR3 protein. The table shows about 44,000 distinct CDR3 sequences, with 5.5% to 7.5% occurring only once. Broader study findings: Private and CD4 specificities were missed by VDJdb matching, which favored anti-spike CD8 responses.

The sequence was collected from an adult who was a healthcare worker with PCR-confirmed SARS-CoV-2 infection or an uninfected control (not recorded which). The sample consisted of whole blood, taken at baseline. The rearrangement uses TRBV29-1 and TRBJ1-2, with 7 nucleotides matching TRBD1. DNA of the CDR3: TGCAGCGTCGTCTTTGGACAGGCCAACTATGGCTACACCTTC. Amino acids: CSVVFGQANYGYTF. Full variable domain (missing parts from reference TRBV29-1 and TRBJ1-2): SAVISQKPSRDICQRGTSLTIQCQVDSQVTMMFWYRQQPGQSLTLIATANQGSEATYESGFVIDKFPISRPNLTFSTLTVSNMSPEDSSIYLCSVVFGQANYGYTFGSGTRLTVV.